The clone carrying this TCR beta chain was seen just once. Its antigen is still unknown. This entry belongs to a study of cytomegalovirus exposure and HLA in healthy donors. Overall study results and limits: In a later analysis, TCR beta V- and J-gene trimming was associated with a missense DCLRE1C variant.

Germline V gene lookup returns CDR1 SGHDN and CDR2 FVKESK. CDR3 length equals 16 residues. V was clipped by 1 base and J by 7 bases, with 17 bases between them. The PCR ran on 60 Vbeta and 13 Jbeta primers. Clones were read by immunoSEQ multiplex PCR, and TCRdb kept only the in-frame ones, dropping some. This table has 140,000 or so clones, 76% appearing once. Specimen: PBMCs. This TCR derives from a woman between 40 and 55 years old in good health and CMV-seronegative. The chain combines TRBV14 with TRBJ2-4; D possibly corresponds to TRBD2 (6 bases). CDR3: CASSQASVDFRNIQYF. The CDR3 nucleotides are TGTGCCAGCAGCCAAGCTAGCGTTGATTTTAGGAACATTCAGTACTTC.